This TCR beta chain was found in a study of Graves' ophthalmopathy and Graves' hyperthyroidism. Study results and limitations: With just under 90% sensitivity and less than 83% specificity, a 13-signature model separated ophthalmopathy from stable hyperthyroidism. The blood repertoire also included most expanded thyroid clonotypes above 0.001 frequency.

As to this clonotype: Its target is not known.

TCR beta CDR3 amplification used RNA transcripts. After a first-round RT-PCR with HTBI primers, a second-round multiplex PCR was run. TCRdb processed the multiplex PCR reads anew with MiXCR; each CDR3 protein has one entry. Of about 550,000 distinct CDR3 sequences in the sample, 39% were seen once. The authors diagnosed from clinical symptoms, serum thyroxine, TRAb, thyroid ultrasound and orbital computed tomography. The sequence was obtained from an adult man with Graves' hyperthyroidism. Sequenced sample: peripheral blood or thyroid tissue (not recorded which).

CDR3 nucleotides: TGTGCCAGCAGCTTAGGGCAGGCCGCATCTAATGAAAAACTGTTTTTT. Translation: CASSLGQAASNEKLFF. The V and J genes are TRBV7-9 and TRBJ1-4; D ambiguous. Germline CDR1 and CDR2: SEHNR and FQNEAQ (reference sequence). The ends were cut back, 1 base at V and 3 bases at J, with 12 bases in the middle. The CDR3 sequence is 16 residues long.